Below are 10 T cell receptor beta chains sequenced from a single sample in a study of CD8+CD57+ T cells in acquired aplastic anemia. For CDR3 and TCR beta VDJ profiling, genomic DNA was the template used. TCRdb called the reads again in MiXCR, with one record for every CDR3 protein. The table lists over 100,000 distinct CDR3 sequences, about 40% of them singletons. The material sequenced was sorted CD4+, CD8+, or CD8+CD57+ T cells (not recorded which) from PBMCs. The receptors were sampled from a human donor in good health, serving as a control.

The V and J genes are TRBV24-1 and TRBJ2-7, with 8 bases lining up with TRBD1. J lost 6 bases, V lost 4 bases, and 7 bases had no gene match. The CDR3 sequence is 14 residues long. Germline V gene sequence: CDR1 KGHDR, CDR2 SFDVKD. In DNA form, the CDR3 reads TGTGCCACCAGTGACCACGGACAGGGCTCCGAGCAGTACTTC. Amino acids: CATSDHGQGSEQYF.

This chain connects TRBV5-4 to TRBJ2-5; maybe TRBD1 (6 bases). V lost 3 bases to trimming and J lost 7 bases, with 19 bases between them. CDR3 length equals 15 residues. Germline CDR1 is SGHNT and CDR2 is YYREEE (reference sequence). CDR3 residues: CASSSSGHLGGTQYF. CDR3 sequence (DNA): TGTGCCAGCAGCTCCTCCGGGCACCTAGGGGGGACCCAGTACTTC.

This clonotype was observed a single time. The chain joins TRBV3-1 to TRBJ2-3; 7 nucleotides match TRBD2. CDR3 length equals 16 residues. Germline-derived CDR1 and CDR2 are LGHDT and YNNKEL (reference sequence). J lost 0 bases, V lost 1 base, and 4 bases had no gene match. Here the CDR3 DNA reads TGTGCCAGCAGCCAAGCAGCGGGGACGAGCACAGATACGCAGTATTTT. Its protein is CASSQAAGTSTDTQYF.

Notes on this clonotype: A much larger clone is a single base away; this may be a read error. This likely comes from a read error, as the CDR3 has no conserved phenylalanine or tryptophan at its end. The V call is TRBV20-1, the J call TRBJ1-1, with D perhaps TRBD1 (5 bases). V dropped 5 bases and J dropped 1 base, with 11 bases sitting between them. This CDR3 comprises 13 residues. Germline values: CDR1 DFQATT, CDR2 SNEGSKA (reference sequence). The CDR3 bases are TGCAGTGCTGGGGACGCGAAGAACACTGAAGCTTTCCTT. It specifies CSAGDAKNTEAFL.

Details on this clonotype: A much larger clone differs from this one at a single base, so this may be a read error. This chain joins TRBV24-1 and TRBJ2-3; TRBD1 is a possible D gene (6 bases). Per germline, CDR1 KGHDR and CDR2 SFDVKD. With 6 bases removed from V and 0 bases from J, the gap between germline ends came to 15 bases. There are 16 residues in the CDR3. CDR3 region: CATSPRSGESTDTQYF. CDR3 nucleotide sequence: TGTGCCACCAGTCCCCGTTCAGGGGAGAGCACAGATACGCAGTATTTT.

The chain couples TRBV10-3 to TRBJ2-7, with a weak D call TRBD1 (6 bases). CDR1 and CDR2 from the germline V gene are ENHRY and SYGVKD. Between the trimmed V and J ends, which lost 6 bases and 0 bases, there was a span of 9 bases. The CDR3 runs 13 residues. This CDR3 reads CAIRGASSYEQYF. CDR3 coding DNA: TGTGCCATCAGGGGGGCGAGCTCCTACGAGCAGTACTTC.

The rearrangement joins TRBV10-3 to TRBJ2-1; 8 bases match TRBD2. The germline V gene encodes CDR1 ENHRY and CDR2 SYGVKD. J was trimmed by 4 bases and V by 3 bases; bases with no gene match: 2. There are 14 residues in the CDR3. In DNA form, the CDR3 reads TGTGCCATCAGTGAAGGCGGGGGGTACAATGAGCAGTTCTTC. It encodes CAISEGGGYNEQFF.

Remarks on this clonotype: The CDR3 does not end in the conserved phenylalanine or tryptophan, so this is likely a read error. CDR3 sequence: CATKYGFGAGVVDTQYL. CDR3 coding DNA: TGTGCCACCAAGTACGGTTTCGGAGCGGGAGTGGTAGATACGCAGTATCTT. J is TRBJ2-3 and V is TRBV27, with 8 bases that match TRBD2. The CDR3 is made up of 17 amino acids. Per the germline V gene, CDR1 is MNHEY and CDR2 is SMNVEV (reference sequence). Germline trimming cut 10 bases from V and 5 bases from J; bases unmatched to any gene: 20.

This clonotype was recorded at least ten times. The J gene is TRBJ2-5, the V gene TRBV7-2, with D possibly TRBD2 on 6 matching bases. The CDR3 covers 14 residues. The germline CDR1 and CDR2 sequences are SGHTA and FQGNSA. Trimming removed 4 bases at V and 5 bases at J, with 14 bases between. The CDR3 here is CASSSGLKGETQYF. The CDR3 DNA follows: TGTGCCAGCAGCTCGGGACTCAAAGGCGAGACCCAGTACTTC. The full variable domain, its missing parts supplied by reference TRBV7-2 and TRBJ2-5, is GAGVSQSPSNKVTEKGKDVELRCDPISGHTALYWYRQSLGQGLEFLIYFQGNSAPDKSGLPSDRFSAERTGGSVSTLTIQRTQQEDSAVYLCASSSGLKGETQYFGPGTRLLVL.

This clonotype was seen just once. The V gene is TRBV19, the J gene TRBJ1-1; TRBD1 agrees at 8 bases. CDR1 and CDR2 from the germline V gene are LNHDA and SQIVND (reference sequence). V lost 7 bases to trimming and J lost 5 bases; unmatched junction nucleotides: 15. The length of the CDR3 is 16 residues. CDR3 sequence reads: CASKAGQASLRTEAFF. CDR3 DNA sequence: TGTGCCAGTAAGGCGGGACAGGCTAGTTTAAGGACTGAAGCTTTCTTT.